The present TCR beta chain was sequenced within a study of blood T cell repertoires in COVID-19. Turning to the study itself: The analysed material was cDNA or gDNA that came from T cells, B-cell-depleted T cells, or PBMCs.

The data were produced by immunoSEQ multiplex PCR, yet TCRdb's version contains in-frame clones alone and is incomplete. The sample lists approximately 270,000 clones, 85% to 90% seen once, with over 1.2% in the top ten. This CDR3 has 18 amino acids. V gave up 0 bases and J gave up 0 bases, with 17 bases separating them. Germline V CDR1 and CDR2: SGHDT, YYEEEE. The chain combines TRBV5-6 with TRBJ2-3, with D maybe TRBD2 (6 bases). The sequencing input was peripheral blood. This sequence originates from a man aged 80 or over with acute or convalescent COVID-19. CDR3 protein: CASSLASMTSLSTDTQYF. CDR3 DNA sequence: TGTGCCAGCAGCTTGGCATCTATGACTAGTCTAAGCACAGATACGCAGTATTTT.